This T cell receptor (beta chain) was recorded in a study of T-cell reconstitution after alpha-beta-depleted transplantation in children. Findings and caveats of the study: Counts and diversity of T cells one year after transplant came mostly from newly produced T cells. The study reportedly traced alpha-beta T cells about two months after transplant to several hundred expanded graft clones. Surviving recipient T cells and thymic progenitors accounted for the high day-60 TCRbeta diversity observed in some patients.

Germline loops: CDR1 DFQATT, CDR2 SNEGSKA (reference sequence). J gave up 2 bases and V 4 bases, and 1 base lay outside the gene matches. This CDR3 region has 14 residues. A TCRbeta library incorporating unique molecular identifiers was prepared. From the PCR reads, TCRdb called clonotypes with MiXCR, one entry per CDR3 protein. The sample consists of some 440,000 distinct CDR3 sequences, 15% to 20% of them appearing once. Regarding this clonotype: Its target is unknown.

The source was PBMCs, mostly from graft donor cells, collected 360 days after TCRalphabeta/CD19-depleted stem cell transplant. This receptor was obtained from a boy younger than two who had a stem cell transplant for Wiskott-Aldrich syndrome, so the T cells may come from the graft donor. This chain uses TRBV20-1 with TRBJ2-5; 13 bases line up with TRBD2. CDR3 sequence: CSATGLAGQETQYF. The CDR3 DNA follows: TGCAGTGCTACGGGACTAGCGGGGCAAGAGACCCAGTACTTC.